These 8 T cell receptor beta chains were sequenced from one sample in a study of blood T cell repertoires in COVID-19. Clones were read by immunoSEQ multiplex PCR, and TCRdb kept only the in-frame ones, dropping some. This sample yields roughly 65,000 clones, of which about 86% are seen a single time; over 4% belongs to the top ten. The sample was peripheral blood. The receptors shown here come from a man between 50 and 59 years old with acute or convalescent COVID-19.

The gene calls are TRBV7-2 and TRBJ1-2, with 7 bases aligning to TRBD1. Trimming took 5 bases from V and 3 from J; bases not matched to a gene: 9. Germline V CDR1 and CDR2: SGHTA, FQGNSA. The CDR3 contains 15 residues. The CDR3 sequence is CASSPTRTGHYGYTF. The CDR3 DNA reads TGTGCCAGCAGCCCCACCCGGACAGGCCACTATGGCTACACCTTC.

The chain combines TRBV27 with TRBJ2-4; TRBD2 is a possible D gene (6 bases). V gave up 6 bases and J gave up 0 bases, with 18 bases separating them. Germline V lookup: CDR1 MNHEY, CDR2 SMNVEV (reference sequence). The CDR3 totals 17 residues. CDR3 sequence: CASSPGAGFLAKNIQYF. The CDR3 region has the DNA TGTGCCAGCAGCCCTGGCGCGGGATTCTTAGCCAAAAACATTCAGTACTTC.

The gene calls are TRBV6-6 and TRBJ2-5; D is possibly TRBD2 (6 bases). CDR3 size: 15 residues. Germline assignment: CDR1 MNHNY and CDR2 SVGAGI (reference sequence). Trimming pared 2 bases from V and 2 bases from J, leaving 12 bases between. The CDR3, as DNA: TGTGCCAGCAGTTACCCCGCGACTAGGCAAGAGACCCAGTACTTC. Translated, it gives CASSYPATRQETQYF.

The rearrangement joins TRBV7-9 to TRBJ1-2, with 12 positions matching TRBD1. This CDR3 comprises 14 residues. The J segment lost 8 bases and the V segment lost 5 bases, leaving 6 bases of the junction unmatched. Germline V gene lookup returns CDR1 SEHNR and CDR2 FQNEAQ (reference sequence). The CDR3 region is CASSGGQGARGYTF. The CDR3 DNA reads TGTGCCAGCAGCGGGGGACAGGGGGCGCGAGGCTACACCTTC.

This clone appeared once. The chain links TRBV11-3 to TRBJ2-3; maybe TRBD2 (5 bases). The CDR3 has 14 amino acids. Trimming shortened V by 3 bases and J by 0 bases, and 7 bases separated the two germline ends. Germline-derived CDR1 and CDR2 are SGHNT and YENEEA. CDR3 in amino acids: CASSFRGSTDTQYF. CDR3 nucleotide sequence: TGTGCCAGCAGCTTCCGGGGTAGCACAGATACGCAGTATTTT.

The chain employs TRBV9 and TRBJ2-2; D is possibly TRBD1 (6 bases). Germline loops: CDR1 SGDLS, CDR2 YYNGEE. The CDR3 extends over 16 amino acids. Trimming shortened V by 4 bases and J by 8 bases, and 21 bases separated the two germline ends. The CDR3 reads CASSKAGAPTVGELFF. The CDR3, as DNA: TGTGCCAGCAGCAAAGCAGGGGCACCAACGGTGGGGGAGCTGTTTTTT.

The chain joins TRBV5-5 to TRBJ2-5, with a possible D match to TRBD1 (5 bases). The CDR3 has 15 amino acids. Trimming cost V 4 bases and J 2 bases, with 15 bases left between them. The germline gives CDR1 SGHKS, CDR2 YYEKEE (reference sequence). The CDR3 region has the DNA TGTGCCAGCAGCCTTAAACAGGTCATACAAGAGACCCAGTACTTC. Protein: CASSLKQVIQETQYF.

This clone was detected only a few times. V and J are TRBV28 and TRBJ1-5; 7 nucleotides line up with TRBD1. Germline values: CDR1 MDHEN, CDR2 SYDVKM. V shed 7 bases and J 3 bases; nucleotides not matched to a gene: 9. This CDR3 region has 15 residues. The CDR3 spells CASKETGSNNQPQHF. In DNA form, the CDR3 reads TGTGCCAGCAAAGAGACAGGGTCTAACAATCAGCCCCAGCATTTT. The full variable domain, in which reference TRBV28 and TRBJ1-5 provide the parts outside the CDR3, is DVKVTQSSRYLVKRTGEKVFLECVQDMDHENMFWYRQDPGLGLRLIYFSYDVKMKEKGDIPEGYSVSREKKERFSLILESASTNQTSMYLCASKETGSNNQPQHFGDGTRLSIL.